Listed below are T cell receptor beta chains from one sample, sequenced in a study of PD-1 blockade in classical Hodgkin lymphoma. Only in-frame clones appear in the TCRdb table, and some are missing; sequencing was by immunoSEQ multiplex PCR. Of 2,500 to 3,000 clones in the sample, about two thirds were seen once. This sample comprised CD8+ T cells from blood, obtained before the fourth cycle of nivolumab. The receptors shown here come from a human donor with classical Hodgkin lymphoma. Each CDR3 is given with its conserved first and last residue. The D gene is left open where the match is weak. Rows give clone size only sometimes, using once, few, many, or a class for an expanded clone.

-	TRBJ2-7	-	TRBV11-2	CASSLVHPEQYF	TGTGCCAGCAGCTTAGTCCATCCCGAGCAGTACTTC
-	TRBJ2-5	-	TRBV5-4	CASSTLPGETQYF	TGTGCCAGCAGCACCCTGCCCGGAGAGACCCAGTACTTC
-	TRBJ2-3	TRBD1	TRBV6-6	CASNQGQITDTQYF	TGTGCCAGCAACCAGGGACAGATCACAGATACGCAGTATTTT
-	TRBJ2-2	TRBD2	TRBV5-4	CASSPPGLAGGRAGELFF	TGTGCCAGCAGCCCCCCGGGACTAGCGGGGGGGCGGGCCGGGGAGCTGTTTTTT
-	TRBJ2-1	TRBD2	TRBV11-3	CASSYQGASGGLYNEQFF	TGTGCCAGCAGCTATCAGGGGGCTAGCGGGGGCCTCTACAATGAGCAGTTCTTC
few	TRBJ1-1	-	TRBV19	CASSNVEAFF	TGTGCCAGTAGTAATGTAGAAGCTTTCTTT
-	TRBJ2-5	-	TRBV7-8	CASRQGVTQYF	TGTGCCAGCAGACAGGGCGTAACCCAGTACTTC
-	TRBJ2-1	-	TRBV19	CASSIVPGPYNEQFF	TGTGCCAGTAGTATAGTCCCCGGGCCTTACAATGAGCAGTTCTTC
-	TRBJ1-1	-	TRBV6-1	CASSMGTYTEAFF	TGTGCCAGCAGTATGGGGACATACACTGAAGCTTTCTTT
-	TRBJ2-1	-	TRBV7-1	CASSGWDNEQFF	TGTGCCAGCAGCGGGTGGGACAATGAGCAGTTCTTC
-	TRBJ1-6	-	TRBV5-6	CASSFRSSYNSPLHF	TGTGCCAGCAGCTTTCGGAGCTCCTATAATTCACCCCTCCACTTT
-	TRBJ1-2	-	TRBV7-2	CASSLKGANYGYTF	TGTGCCAGCAGCTTAAAGGGAGCTAACTATGGCTACACCTTC
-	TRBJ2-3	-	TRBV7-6	CASSLVADTQYF	TGTGCCAGCAGCTTAGTAGCAGATACGCAGTATTTT
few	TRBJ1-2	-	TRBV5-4	CASSLDERYTF	TGTGCCAGCAGCTTGGACGAGCGCTACACCTTC
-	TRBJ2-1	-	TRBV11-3	CASSPILGGSSYNEQFF	TGTGCCAGCAGCCCGATTCTTGGGGGCAGCTCCTACAATGAGCAGTTCTTC
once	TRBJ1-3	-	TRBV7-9	CASSAGTGSGNTIYF	TGTGCCAGCAGCGCCGGGACGGGCTCTGGAAACACCATATATTTT
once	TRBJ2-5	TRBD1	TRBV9	CASSGGQGLYQETQYF	TGTGCCAGCAGCGGGGGACAGGGACTGTACCAAGAGACCCAGTACTTC
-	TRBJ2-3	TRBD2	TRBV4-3	CASSPPGGEGDTQYF	TGCGCCAGCAGCCCCCCGGGCGGGGAGGGGGATACGCAGTATTTT
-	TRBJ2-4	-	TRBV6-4	CASSDRLGWGRYKNIQYF	TGTGCCAGCAGTGATAGGTTGGGATGGGGAAGGTACAAAAACATTCAGTACTTC
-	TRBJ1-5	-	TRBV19	CASSILPGDGQPQHF	TGTGCCAGTAGTATTCTCCCCGGGGATGGACAGCCCCAGCATTTT
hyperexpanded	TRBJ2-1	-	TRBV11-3	CASSGWDNEQFF	TGTGCCAGCAGCGGGTGGGACAATGAGCAGTTCTTC
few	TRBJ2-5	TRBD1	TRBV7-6	CASSPRPTGLEETQYF	TGTGCCAGCAGCCCACGCCCGACAGGGTTAGAGGAGACCCAGTACTTC
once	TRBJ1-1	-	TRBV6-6	CASSWPGGNTEAFF	TGTGCCAGCAGTTGGCCCGGGGGTAACACTGAAGCTTTCTTT
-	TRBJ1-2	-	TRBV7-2	CASRPRGANYGYTF	TGTGCCAGCAGACCTAGGGGGGCGAACTATGGCTACACCTTC
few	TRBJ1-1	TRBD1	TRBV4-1	CASSHSTGGNTEAFF	TGCGCCAGCAGCCATTCGACAGGGGGCAATACTGAAGCTTTCTTT
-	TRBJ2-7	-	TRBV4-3	CASSQDWRGKYEQYF	TGCGCCAGCAGCCAAGATTGGCGGGGAAAATACGAGCAGTACTTC
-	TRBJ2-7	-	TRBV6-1	CASSGSGSYEQYF	TGTGCCAGCAGTGGCTCGGGGTCCTACGAGCAGTACTTC
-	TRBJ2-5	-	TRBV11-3	CASREGSETQYF	TGTGCCAGCAGGGAGGGGTCGGAGACCCAGTACTTC
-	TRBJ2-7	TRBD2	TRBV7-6	CASSLGLAVVYEQYF	TGTGCCAGCAGCCTGGGACTAGCGGTGGTCTACGAGCAGTACTTC
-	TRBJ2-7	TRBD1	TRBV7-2	CASSLDRGAAYEQYF	TGTGCCAGCAGCTTGGACAGGGGGGCCGCCTACGAGCAGTACTTC
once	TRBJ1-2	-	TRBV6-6	CASKREDYGYTF	TGTGCCAGCAAGAGGGAAGACTATGGCTACACCTTC
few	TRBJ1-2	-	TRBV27	CASSSPRGGYTF	TGTGCCAGCAGTTCCCCCCGGGGAGGCTACACCTTC
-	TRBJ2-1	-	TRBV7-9	CASSFLSEQFF	TGTGCCAGCAGCTTTCTCAGTGAGCAGTTCTTC
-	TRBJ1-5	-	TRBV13	CASSLGLQNQPQHF	TGTGCCAGCAGCTTAGGCCTACAGAATCAGCCCCAGCATTTT
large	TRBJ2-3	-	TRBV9	CASSGQEGSTDTQYF	TGTGCCAGCAGCGGACAAGAGGGAAGCACAGATACGCAGTATTTT
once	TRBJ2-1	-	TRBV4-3	CASSQGTVLWVEQFF	TGCGCCAGCAGCCAAGGGACAGTTCTTTGGGTTGAGCAGTTCTTC
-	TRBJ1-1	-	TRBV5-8	CASSFRDGNTEAFF	TGTGCCAGCAGCTTCCGGGACGGAAACACTGAAGCTTTCTTT
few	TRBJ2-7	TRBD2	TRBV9	CASSPRAGALPSYEQYF	TGTGCCAGCAGCCCCCGAGCGGGGGCCTTACCCTCCTACGAGCAGTACTTC
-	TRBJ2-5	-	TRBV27	CASSLSEGSGETQYF	TGTGCCAGCAGTTTATCAGAGGGCTCGGGAGAGACCCAGTACTTC
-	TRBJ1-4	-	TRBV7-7	CASSLGGPPSTNEKLFF	TGTGCTAGCTCGCTCGGGGGCCCCCCTTCAACTAATGAAAAACTGTTTTTT
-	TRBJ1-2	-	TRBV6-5	CASSYLPGANYGYTF	TGTGCCAGCAGTTACCTGCCGGGGGCAAACTATGGCTACACCTTC
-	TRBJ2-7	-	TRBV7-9	CASSLTYTYEQYF	TGTGCCAGCAGCTTGACGTATACCTACGAGCAGTACTTC
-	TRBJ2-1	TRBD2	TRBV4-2	CASSQDISGPNEQFF	TGTGCCAGCAGCCAAGATATTAGCGGGCCAAATGAGCAGTTCTTC
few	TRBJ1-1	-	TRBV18	CASSLTRGNTEAFF	TGTGCCAGCTCACTGACGAGGGGTAACACTGAAGCTTTCTTT
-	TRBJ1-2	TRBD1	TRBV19	CASRAAGGHYGYTF	TGTGCCAGTAGGGCGGCAGGGGGCCACTATGGCTACACCTTC
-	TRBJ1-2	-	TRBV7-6	CASSLESPALGYGYTF	TGTGCCAGCAGCTTAGAGTCGCCGGCCCTGGGCTATGGCTACACCTTC
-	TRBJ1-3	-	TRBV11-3	CASSLDPAGYRNTIYF	TGTGCCAGCAGCTTAGATCCGGCGGGTTACAGAAACACCATATATTTT
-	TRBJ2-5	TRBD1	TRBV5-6	CASSLTGQGIRETQYF	TGTGCCAGCAGCTTAACCGGACAGGGTATCCGGGAGACCCAGTACTTC
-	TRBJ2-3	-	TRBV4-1	CASSADTQYF	TGCGCCAGCAGCGCAGATACGCAGTATTTT
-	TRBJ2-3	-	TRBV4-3	CASTSRATGATDTQYF	TGCGCCAGCACCTCAAGAGCCACAGGAGCTACAGATACGCAGTATTTT
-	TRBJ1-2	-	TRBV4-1	CASSQEGGMGGHTF	TGCGCCAGCAGCCAAGAAGGGGGAATGGGGGGCCACACCTTC
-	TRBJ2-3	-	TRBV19	CASSMTGGDWFRDTQYF	TGTGCCAGTAGTATGACGGGGGGCGATTGGTTCAGGGATACGCAGTATTTT
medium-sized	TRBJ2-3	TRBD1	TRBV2	CASSESRSQGEDTQYF	TGTGCCAGCAGTGAAAGTCGTAGTCAGGGGGAAGATACGCAGTATTTT
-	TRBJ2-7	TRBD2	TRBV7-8	CASRTGTSGNEQYF	TGTGCCAGCAGAACCGGGACTAGCGGAAACGAGCAGTACTTC
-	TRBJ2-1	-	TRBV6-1	CASSGHTYNEQFF	TGTGCCAGCAGCGGGCACACTTACAATGAGCAGTTCTTC